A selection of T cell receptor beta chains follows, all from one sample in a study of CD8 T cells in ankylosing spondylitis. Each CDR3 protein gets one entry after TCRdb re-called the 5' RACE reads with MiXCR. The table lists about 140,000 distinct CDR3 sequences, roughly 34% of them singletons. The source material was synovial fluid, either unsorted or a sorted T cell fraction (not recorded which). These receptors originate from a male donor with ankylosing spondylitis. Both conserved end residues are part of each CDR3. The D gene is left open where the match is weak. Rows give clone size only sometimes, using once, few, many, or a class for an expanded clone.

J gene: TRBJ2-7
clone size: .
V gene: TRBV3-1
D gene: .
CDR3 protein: CASSQVGTPISYEQYF
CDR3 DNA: TGTGCCAGCAGCCAAGTTGGGACTCCTATTTCCTACGAGCAGTACTTC

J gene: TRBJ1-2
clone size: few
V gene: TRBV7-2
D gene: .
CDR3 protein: CASSPQTGDYGYTF
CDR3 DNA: TGTGCCAGCAGCCCCCAGACGGGGGACTATGGCTACACCTTC

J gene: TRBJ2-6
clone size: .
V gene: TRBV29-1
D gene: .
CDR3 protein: CSVGGSGSGANVLTF
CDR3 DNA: TGCAGCGTTGGAGGATCTGGCTCTGGGGCCAACGTCCTGACTTTC

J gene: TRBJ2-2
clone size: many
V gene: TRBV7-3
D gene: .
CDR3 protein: CASSFRPVSTGELFF
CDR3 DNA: TGTGCCAGCAGCTTCCGCCCAGTATCCACCGGGGAGCTGTTTTTT

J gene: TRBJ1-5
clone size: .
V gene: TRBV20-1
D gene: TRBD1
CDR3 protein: CSAADRLDQPQHF
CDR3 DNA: TGCAGTGCTGCGGACAGGTTAGATCAGCCCCAGCATTTT

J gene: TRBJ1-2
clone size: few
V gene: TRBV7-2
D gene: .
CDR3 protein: CASSSYIEGGKGYTF
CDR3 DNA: TGTGCCAGCAGCTCTTACATAGAGGGGGGGAAAGGCTACACCTTC

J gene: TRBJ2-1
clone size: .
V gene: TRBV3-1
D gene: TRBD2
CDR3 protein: CASSRLGVAGGNYNEQFF
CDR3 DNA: TGTGCCAGCAGCCGCCTTGGAGTAGCGGGGGGTAACTACAATGAGCAGTTCTTC

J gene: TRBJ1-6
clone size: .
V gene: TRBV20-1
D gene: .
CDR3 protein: CSARGGANNSPLHF
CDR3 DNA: TGCAGTGCTAGGGGGGGTGCAAATAATTCACCCCTCCACTTT

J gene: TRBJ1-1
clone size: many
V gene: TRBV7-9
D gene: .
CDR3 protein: CASSEDNTEAFF
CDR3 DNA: TGTGCCAGCAGCGAAGATAACACTGAAGCTTTCTTT

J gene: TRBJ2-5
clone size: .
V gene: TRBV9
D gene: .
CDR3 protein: CASSVLPGQETQYF
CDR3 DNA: TGTGCCAGCAGCGTATTGCCAGGACAAGAGACCCAGTACTTC

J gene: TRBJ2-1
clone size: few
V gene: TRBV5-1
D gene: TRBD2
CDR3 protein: CASSWAGGPYNEQFF
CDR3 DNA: TGCGCCAGCAGCTGGGCGGGAGGGCCCTACAATGAGCAGTTCTTC

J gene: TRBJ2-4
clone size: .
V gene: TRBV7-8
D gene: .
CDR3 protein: CASSLEGAGKNIQYF
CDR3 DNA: TGTGCCAGCAGCTTAGAGGGTGCGGGCAAAAACATTCAGTACTTC

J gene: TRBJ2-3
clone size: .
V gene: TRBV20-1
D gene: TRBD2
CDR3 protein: CSAWTSGSTDTQYF
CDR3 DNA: TGCAGTGCTTGGACTAGCGGCAGCACAGATACGCAGTATTTT

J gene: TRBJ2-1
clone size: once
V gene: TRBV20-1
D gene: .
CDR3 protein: CSARAQGEQFF
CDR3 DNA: TGCAGTGCTAGAGCCCAGGGGGAGCAGTTCTTC

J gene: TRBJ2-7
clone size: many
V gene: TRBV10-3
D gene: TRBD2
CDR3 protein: CAISGTSAPYEQYF
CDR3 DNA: TGTGCCATCAGTGGAACTAGCGCACCCTACGAGCAGTACTTC

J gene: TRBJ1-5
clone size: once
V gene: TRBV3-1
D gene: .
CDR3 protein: CASSQGTRQPQHF
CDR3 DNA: TGTGCCAGCAGCCAAGGAACCAGACAGCCCCAGCATTTT

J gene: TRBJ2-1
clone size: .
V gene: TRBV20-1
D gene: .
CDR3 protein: CSARKQGMQNNEQFF
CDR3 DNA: TGCAGTGCTAGAAAACAGGGTATGCAAAACAATGAGCAGTTCTTC

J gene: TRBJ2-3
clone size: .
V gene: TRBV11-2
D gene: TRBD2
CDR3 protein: CASHEAGGRRDTQYF
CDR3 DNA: TGTGCCAGCCACGAAGCGGGGGGCCGGCGAGATACGCAGTATTTT

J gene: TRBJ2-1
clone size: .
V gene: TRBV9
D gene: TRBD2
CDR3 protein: CASSGRRGGASGSYNEQFF
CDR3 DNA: TGTGCCAGCAGCGGCCGGCGAGGCGGGGCTAGCGGCTCCTACAATGAGCAGTTCTTC

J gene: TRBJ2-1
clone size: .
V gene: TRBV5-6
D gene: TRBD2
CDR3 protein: CASSLGGGLPNNEQFF
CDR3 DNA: TGTGCCAGCAGCTTGGGGGGGGGACTACCTAACAATGAGCAGTTCTTC

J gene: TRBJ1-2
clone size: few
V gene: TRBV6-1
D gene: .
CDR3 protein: CATRREPNYGYTF
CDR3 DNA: TGTGCCACCCGGAGGGAACCGAACTATGGCTACACCTTC

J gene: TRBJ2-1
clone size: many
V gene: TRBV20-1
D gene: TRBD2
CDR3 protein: CSARVPGLARNEQFF
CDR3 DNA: TGCAGTGCTAGAGTTCCTGGACTAGCGAGGAATGAGCAGTTCTTC

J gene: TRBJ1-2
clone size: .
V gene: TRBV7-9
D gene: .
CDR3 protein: CASSLGEHGYTF
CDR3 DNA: TGTGCCAGCAGCTTAGGCGAGCATGGCTACACCTTC

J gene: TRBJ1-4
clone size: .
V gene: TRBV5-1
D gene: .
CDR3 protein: CASSLNLWGNEKLFF
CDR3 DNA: TGCGCCAGCAGCTTGAACCTTTGGGGGAATGAAAAACTGTTTTTT

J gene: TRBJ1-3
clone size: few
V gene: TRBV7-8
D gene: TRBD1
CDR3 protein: CASSPTGVLSGNTIYF
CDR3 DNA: TGTGCCAGCAGCCCGACAGGGGTCCTCTCTGGAAACACCATATATTTT

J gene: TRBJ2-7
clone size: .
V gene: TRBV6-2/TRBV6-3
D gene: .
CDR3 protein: CASSYDIREKSSYEQYF
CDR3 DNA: TGTGCCAGCAGTTACGATATCCGGGAAAAAAGCTCCTACGAGCAGTACTTC

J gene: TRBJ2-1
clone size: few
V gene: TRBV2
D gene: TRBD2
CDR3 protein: CASSDLAGGWNNEQFF
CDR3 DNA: TGTGCCAGCAGTGATTTAGCGGGAGGTTGGAACAATGAGCAGTTCTTC

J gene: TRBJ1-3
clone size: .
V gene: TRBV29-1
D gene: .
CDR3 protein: CSGMDRSSGNTIYF
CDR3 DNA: TGCAGCGGGATGGACCGCAGCTCTGGAAACACCATATATTTT

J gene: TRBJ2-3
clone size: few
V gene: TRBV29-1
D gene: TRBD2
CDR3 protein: CSVGLAGADTQYF
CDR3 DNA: TGCAGCGTGGGACTAGCGGGAGCAGATACGCAGTATTTT

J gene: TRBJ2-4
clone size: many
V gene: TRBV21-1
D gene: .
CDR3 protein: CASSADRDRGSKNIQYF
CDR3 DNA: TGTGCCAGCAGCGCAGACCGGGACAGGGGATCCAAAAACATTCAGTACTTC

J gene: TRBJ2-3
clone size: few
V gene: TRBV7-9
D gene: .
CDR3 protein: CASSPREMQYF
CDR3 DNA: TGTGCCAGCAGCCCCAGGGAGATGCAGTATTTT

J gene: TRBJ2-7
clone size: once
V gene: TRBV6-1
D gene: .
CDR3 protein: CASRRLGGAPYEQYF
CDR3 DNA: TGTGCCAGCAGGCGACTGGGCGGGGCGCCCTACGAGCAGTACTTC

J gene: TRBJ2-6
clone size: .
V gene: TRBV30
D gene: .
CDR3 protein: CAWNKAGANVLTF
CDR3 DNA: TGTGCCTGGAATAAAGCTGGGGCCAACGTCCTGACTTTC

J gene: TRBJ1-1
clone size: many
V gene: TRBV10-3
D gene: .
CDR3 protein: CAITYNQGTEAFF
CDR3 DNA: TGTGCCATCACCTACAACCAGGGGACTGAAGCTTTCTTT

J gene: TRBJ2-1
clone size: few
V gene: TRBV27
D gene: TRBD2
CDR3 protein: CASRPGTSSRNEQFF
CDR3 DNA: TGTGCCAGCAGACCCGGGACTAGTTCTCGCAATGAGCAGTTCTTC

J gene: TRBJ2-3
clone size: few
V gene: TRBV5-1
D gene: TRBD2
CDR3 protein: CASSLVSGGAVDTQYF
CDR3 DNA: TGCGCCAGCAGCCTCGTTAGCGGGGGGGCCGTAGATACGCAGTATTTT

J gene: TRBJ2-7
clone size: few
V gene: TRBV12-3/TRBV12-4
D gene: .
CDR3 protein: CASSFNHYEQYF
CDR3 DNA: TGTGCCAGCAGTTTTAATCATTACGAGCAGTACTTC

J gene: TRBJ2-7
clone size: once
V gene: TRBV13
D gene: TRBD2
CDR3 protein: CASSLGRAGGPGEQYF
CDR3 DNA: TGTGCCAGCAGCTTAGGCAGAGCGGGAGGGCCTGGCGAGCAGTACTTC

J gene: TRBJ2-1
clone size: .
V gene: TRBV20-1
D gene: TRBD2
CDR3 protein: CSADGLAGGASSYNEQFF
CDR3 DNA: TGCAGTGCAGACGGACTAGCGGGAGGGGCTAGCTCCTACAATGAGCAGTTCTTC

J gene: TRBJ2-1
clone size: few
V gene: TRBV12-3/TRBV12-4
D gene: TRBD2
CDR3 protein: CASSFGPSGSSYNEQFF
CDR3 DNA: TGTGCCAGCAGTTTTGGGCCTAGCGGGAGCTCCTACAATGAGCAGTTCTTC

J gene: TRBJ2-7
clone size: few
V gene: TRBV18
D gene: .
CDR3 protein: CASSPSGSSYEQYF
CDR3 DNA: TGTGCCAGCTCACCGAGTGGCAGCTCCTACGAGCAGTACTTC

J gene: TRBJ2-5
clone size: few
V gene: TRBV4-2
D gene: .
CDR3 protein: CASSQGQGGETQYF
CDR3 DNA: TGTGCCAGCAGCCAAGGACAGGGAGGAGAGACCCAGTACTTC

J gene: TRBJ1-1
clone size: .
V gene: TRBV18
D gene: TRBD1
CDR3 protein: CASSPRGQVTNTEAFF
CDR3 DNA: TGTGCCAGCTCACCACGGGGACAGGTGACGAACACTGAAGCTTTCTTT